This TCR beta chain comes out of a study of siplizumab effects on memory and regulatory T cells. The data were produced by immunoSEQ multiplex PCR, yet TCRdb's version contains in-frame clones alone and is incomplete. Of about 120,000 clones listed, approximately 94% are singletons. V dropped 5 bases and J dropped 5; count of bases not matched to a gene: 5. The CDR3 runs to 16 residues. Germline V lookup: CDR1 ENHRY, CDR2 SYGVKD. The TCR sequence derives from a human donor in good health. The sequencing sample was made of non-Treg CD4+ T cells sorted from blood. V is TRBV10-3 and J is TRBJ2-5; TRBD2 aligns across 16 bases. The DNA of the CDR3 is TGTGCCATCAGTTTGGGACTAGCGGGAGGGCCGGAGACCCAGTACTTC. Its protein is CAISLGLAGGPETQYF.